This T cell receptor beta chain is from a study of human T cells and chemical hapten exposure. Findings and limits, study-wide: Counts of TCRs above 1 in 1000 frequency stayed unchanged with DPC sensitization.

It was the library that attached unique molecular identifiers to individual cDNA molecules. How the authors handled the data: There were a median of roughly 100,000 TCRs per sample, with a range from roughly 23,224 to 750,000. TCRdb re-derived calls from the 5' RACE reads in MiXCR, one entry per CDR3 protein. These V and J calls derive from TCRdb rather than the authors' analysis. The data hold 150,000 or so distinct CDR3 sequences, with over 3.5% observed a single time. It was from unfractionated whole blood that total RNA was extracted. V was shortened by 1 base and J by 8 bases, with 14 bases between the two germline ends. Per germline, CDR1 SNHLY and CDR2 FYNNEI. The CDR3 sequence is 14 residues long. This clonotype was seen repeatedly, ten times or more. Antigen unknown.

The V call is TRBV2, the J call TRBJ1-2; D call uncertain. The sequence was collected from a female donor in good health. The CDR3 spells CASSEVVNRWGYTF. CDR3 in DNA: TGTGCCAGCAGTGAAGTAGTTAACAGATGGGGCTACACCTTC. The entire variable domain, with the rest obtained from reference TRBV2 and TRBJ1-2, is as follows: EPEVTQTPSHQVTQMGQEVILRCVPISNHLYFYWYRQILGQKVEFLVSFYNNEISEKSEIFDDQFSVERPDGSNFTLKIRSTKLEDSAMYFCASSEVVNRWGYTFGSGTRLTVV.